This T cell receptor beta chain was observed in a study of cytomegalovirus exposure and HLA in healthy donors. The CDR3 sequence is 14 residues long. Trimming cost V 2 bases and J 13 bases, with 19 bases left between them. Germline CDR1 reads MNHNS; CDR2 reads SASEGT. This clone showed up just a few times. Antigen: not known. With 60 Vbeta and 13 Jbeta primers, the PCR was carried out. The method was immunoSEQ multiplex PCR; TCRdb's version includes in-frame clones alone and lacks a portion of them. The sample contains 150,000 to 200,000 clones, 77% of which appear only once. Overall study results and limits: Reports credit the classifier with highly specific, highly sensitive diagnosis of cytomegalovirus status. In a later analysis, approximately 15,000 TCR beta sequences were associated with HLA alleles at 0.05 false discovery rate.

The chain is built from TRBV6-1 and TRBJ2-3, with D perhaps matching TRBD1 (6 bases). The source of this sequence is a woman aged 40-49 years in good health and CMV-seropositive. Sequencing used PBMCs. The CDR3, as DNA: TGTGCCAGCAGTGAACGAGGAATGGGGACAAAAAAGTATTTT. Translated: CASSERGMGTKKYF.